One and the same sample provided the 9 T cell receptor beta chains below, sequenced in a study of control samples from healthy donors and cancer patients. Some clones are missing from TCRdb's copy, which holds only in-frame ones; the method was immunoSEQ multiplex PCR. Seen here are about 150,000 clones, 80% to 95% observed once, and the top ten hold under 7%. The specimen sequenced was blood. All receptors come from a man between 18 and 29 years old in good health.

The chain joins TRBV5-1 to TRBJ1-1; D is unresolved. Germline assignment: CDR1 SGHRS and CDR2 YFSETQ. V gave up 1 base and J gave up 7 bases, with 11 bases separating them. This CDR3 is built from 13 residues. The CDR3: CASSLMGAGEAFF. The CDR3 nucleotides read TGCGCCAGCAGCTTGATGGGTGCAGGTGAAGCTTTCTTT. The full variable domain, rest sourced from reference TRBV5-1 and TRBJ1-1, is KAGVTQTPRYLIKTRGQQVTLSCSPISGHRSVSWYQQTPGQGLQFLFEYFSETQRNKGNFPGRFSGRQFSNSRSEMNVSTLELGDSALYLCASSLMGAGEAFFGQGTRLTVV.

This chain connects TRBV19 to TRBJ1-1; possibly TRBD1 for D (6 bases). The germline V gene has CDR1 LNHDA and CDR2 SQIVND (reference sequence). This CDR3 comprises 15 residues. V lost 3 bases and J 5 bases, leaving 16 bases between the germline ends. The CDR3 here is CASSIPLRGGTEAFF. The CDR3 coding sequence is TGTGCCAGTAGTATCCCCTTACGAGGGGGAACTGAAGCTTTCTTT.

This rearrangement joins TRBV13 to TRBJ2-3; 7 nucleotides line up with TRBD2. The CDR3 covers 14 residues. Germline CDR1 is PRHDT and CDR2 is FYEKMQ (reference sequence). Trimming cost V 0 bases and J 4 bases; bases outside gene matches: 1. The CDR3 DNA sequence: TGTGCCAGCAGCTTAGGGGCGGGAGCAGATACGCAGTATTTT. As protein: CASSLGAGADTQYF. The whole variable domain, filled in from reference TRBV13 and TRBJ2-3, reads AAGVIQSPRHLIKEKRETATLKCYPIPRHDTVYWYQQGPGQDPQFLISFYEKMQSDKGSIPDRFSAQQFSDYHSELNMSSLELGDSALYFCASSLGAGADTQYFGPGTRLTVL.

This chain uses TRBV11-2 with TRBJ1-1, with TRBD1 matching over 10 bases. V dropped 5 bases and J dropped 5; count of bases not matched to a gene: 5. The CDR3 loop spans 14 amino acids. In germline, CDR1 is SGHAT, CDR2 FQNNGV. CDR3 sequence (DNA): TGTGCCAGCAGCGACGACAGGGGGCCTACTGAAGCTTTCTTT. This sequence encodes CASSDDRGPTEAFF.

The chain uses TRBV28 and TRBJ1-2; D is uncertain. The CDR3 is made up of 13 amino acids. V lost 3 bases and J 8 bases, leaving 13 bases between the germline ends. Germline V lookup: CDR1 MDHEN, CDR2 SYDVKM. The CDR3 sequence: CASSFSGFSGYTF. CDR3 coding DNA: TGTGCCAGCAGTTTCTCCGGTTTTAGCGGCTACACCTTC.

The chain employs TRBV4-1 and TRBJ2-7; D gene ambiguous. Trimming left V 0 bases short and J 0 bases short, with 12 bases between. Germline assignment: CDR1 MGHRA and CDR2 YSYEKL. The CDR3 sequence is 16 residues long. This chain's CDR3 is CASSQETLVSSYEQYF. The CDR3 DNA follows: TGCGCCAGCAGCCAAGAGACCCTTGTGAGCTCCTACGAGCAGTACTTC.

The rearrangement links TRBV7-8 to TRBJ1-1, with D hard to call. Trimming took off 0 bases at V and 4 bases at J, with 18 bases between the two ends. From germline, CDR1 is SGHVS and CDR2 FQNEAQ. CDR3 length: 17 residues. CDR3 sequence (DNA): TGTGCCAGCAGCTTAGCGCGTTTGGGGTTAGCGGCCACTGAAGCTTTCTTT. It encodes CASSLARLGLAATEAFF. Based on the CDR3 plus reference TRBV7-8 and TRBJ1-1, the full variable domain is GAGVSQSPRYKVAKRGQDVALRCDPISGHVSLFWYQQALGQGPEFLTYFQNEAQLDKSGLPSDRFFAERPEGSVSTLKIQRTQQEDSAVYLCASSLARLGLAATEAFFGQGTRLTVV.

The gene calls are TRBV4-1 and TRBJ1-1, with D tentatively TRBD1 (5 bases). Germline V gives CDR1 MGHRA, CDR2 YSYEKL. Between the trimmed V and J ends, which lost 4 bases and 5 bases, there was a span of 14 bases. This CDR3 is 14 amino acids long. Here the CDR3 DNA reads TGCGCCAGCAGCCGGGATGGGGGGTGGACTGAAGCTTTCTTT. Amino acid sequence: CASSRDGGWTEAFF.

V gene TRBV18 combines with J gene TRBJ1-3, with a weak D call TRBD1 (5 bases). The CDR3 runs to 18 residues. Germline V gene lookup returns CDR1 KGHSH and CDR2 LQKENI. With 3 bases removed from V and 0 bases from J, the gap between germline ends came to 18 bases. For the CDR3, the DNA is TGTGCCAGCTCACCGGTACCGGGACCGGGGAGCTCTGGAAACACCATATATTTT. Its protein is CASSPVPGPGSSGNTIYF.